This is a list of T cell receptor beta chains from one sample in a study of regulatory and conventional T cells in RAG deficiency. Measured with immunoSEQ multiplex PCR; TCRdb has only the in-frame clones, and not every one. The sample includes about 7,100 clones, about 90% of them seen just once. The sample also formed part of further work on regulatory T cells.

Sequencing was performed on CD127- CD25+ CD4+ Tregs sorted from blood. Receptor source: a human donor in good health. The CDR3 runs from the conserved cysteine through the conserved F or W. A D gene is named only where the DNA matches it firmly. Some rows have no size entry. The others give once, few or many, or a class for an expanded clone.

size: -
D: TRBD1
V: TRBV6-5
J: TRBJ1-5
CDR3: CASRPTGDNQPQHF
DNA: TGTGCCAGCAGACCGACAGGGGACAATCAGCCCCAGCATTTT

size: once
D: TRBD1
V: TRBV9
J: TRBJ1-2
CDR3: CASSATGGEGYGYTF
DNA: TGTGCCAGCAGCGCTACAGGGGGAGAAGGCTATGGCTACACCTTC

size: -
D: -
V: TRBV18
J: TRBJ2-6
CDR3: CASSPLASHAGANVLTF
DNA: TGTGCCAGCTCACCACTAGCCTCCCATGCTGGGGCCAACGTCCTGACTTTC

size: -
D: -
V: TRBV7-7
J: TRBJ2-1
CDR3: CASSLVVRGEQFF
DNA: TGTGCCAGCAGCTTAGTGGTCCGGGGTGAGCAGTTCTTC

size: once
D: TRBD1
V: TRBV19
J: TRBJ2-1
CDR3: CASSIRDRAFF
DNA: TGTGCCAGTAGCATCCGGGACAGGGCGTTCTTC

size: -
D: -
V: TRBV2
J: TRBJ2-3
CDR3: CASRAPSRGDTQYF
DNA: TGTGCCAGCAGGGCCCCCTCTAGAGGCGATACGCAGTATTTT

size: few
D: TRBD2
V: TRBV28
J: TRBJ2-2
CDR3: CASTKGGVLAGFGGTGELFF
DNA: TGTGCCAGCACCAAGGGTGGAGTACTAGCGGGGTTTGGGGGCACCGGGGAGCTGTTTTTT

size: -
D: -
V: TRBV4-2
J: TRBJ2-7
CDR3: CASSQEYRSYEQYF
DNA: TGTGCCAGCAGCCAAGAGTACAGATCATACGAGCAGTACTTC

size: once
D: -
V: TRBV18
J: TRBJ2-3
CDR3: CASSPEEVTQYF
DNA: TGTGCCAGCTCACCAGAGGAGGTTACGCAGTATTTT

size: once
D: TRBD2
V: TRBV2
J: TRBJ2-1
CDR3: CASSDRRGLGEQFF
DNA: TGTGCCAGCAGTGATCGGCGGGGGTTGGGTGAGCAGTTCTTC

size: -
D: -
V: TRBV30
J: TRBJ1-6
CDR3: CAWRNRVGSPLHF
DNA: TGTGCCTGGAGGAACAGGGTTGGTTCACCCCTCCACTTT

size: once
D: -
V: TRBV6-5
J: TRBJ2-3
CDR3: CASSLQRGTDTQYF
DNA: TGTGCCAGCAGCCTCCAACGGGGCACAGATACGCAGTATTTT

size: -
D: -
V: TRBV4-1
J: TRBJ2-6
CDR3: CASSHPQGGASGANVLTF
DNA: TGCGCCAGCAGCCACCCACAGGGGGGGGCCTCTGGGGCCAACGTCCTGACTTTC

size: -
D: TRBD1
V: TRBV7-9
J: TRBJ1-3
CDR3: CASSKSNRGNSGNTIYF
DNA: TGTGCCAGCAGCAAGTCTAACAGGGGGAACTCTGGAAACACCATATATTTT

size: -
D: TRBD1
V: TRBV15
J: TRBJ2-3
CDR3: CATSRQKAGTAGGDTQYF
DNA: TGTGCCACCAGCAGACAAAAGGCCGGGACAGCTGGGGGAGATACGCAGTATTTT

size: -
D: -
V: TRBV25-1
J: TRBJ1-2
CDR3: CATSATGENYGYTF
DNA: TGTGCCACCTCGGCCACAGGAGAAAACTATGGCTACACCTTC

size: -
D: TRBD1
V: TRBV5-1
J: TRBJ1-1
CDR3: CASSWGTGVLNTEAFF
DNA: TGCGCCAGCAGCTGGGGGACAGGGGTGCTGAACACTGAAGCTTTCTTT

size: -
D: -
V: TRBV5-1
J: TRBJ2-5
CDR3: CASRSGGRETQYF
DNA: TGCGCCAGCAGATCGGGGGGCCGTGAGACCCAGTACTTC

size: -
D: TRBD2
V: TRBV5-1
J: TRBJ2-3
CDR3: CASRLGLAGGSDTQYF
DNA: TGCGCCAGCCGCCTCGGGCTAGCGGGGGGGTCAGATACGCAGTATTTT

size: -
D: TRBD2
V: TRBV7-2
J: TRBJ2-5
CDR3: CASSLTSGGPWETQYF
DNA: TGTGCCAGCAGCCTCACTAGCGGGGGCCCTTGGGAGACCCAGTACTTC

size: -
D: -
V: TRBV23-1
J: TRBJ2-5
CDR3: CASSQSGTIEETQYF
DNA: TGCGCCAGCAGTCAATCCGGGACAATCGAAGAGACCCAGTACTTC

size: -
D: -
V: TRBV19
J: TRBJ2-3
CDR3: CASSTADTQYF
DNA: TGTGCCAGTAGTACGGCAGATACGCAGTATTTT

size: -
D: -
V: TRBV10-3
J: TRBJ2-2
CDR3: CAISDGTRSTGELFF
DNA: TGTGCCATCAGTGATGGGACTCGGTCCACCGGGGAGCTGTTTTTT

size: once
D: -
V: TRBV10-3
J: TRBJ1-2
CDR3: CAISGRSQGTSNYGYTF
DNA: TGTGCCATCAGTGGGCGATCACAGGGAACCTCTAACTATGGCTACACCTTC

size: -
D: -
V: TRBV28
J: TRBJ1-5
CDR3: CASRRDSNQPQHF
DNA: TGTGCCAGCAGGCGAGATTCCAATCAACCCCAGCATTTT

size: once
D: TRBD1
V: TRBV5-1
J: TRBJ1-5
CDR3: CASSLGQGVLYSNQPQHF
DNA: TGCGCCAGCAGCTTGGGACAGGGGGTTTTATATAGCAATCAGCCCCAGCATTTT

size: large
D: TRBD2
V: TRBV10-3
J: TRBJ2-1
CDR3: CAIRPGLPRDEQFF
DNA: TGTGCCATCAGACCGGGACTACCAAGGGATGAGCAGTTCTTC

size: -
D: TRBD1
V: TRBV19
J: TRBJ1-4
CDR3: CASSARRDRLEKLFF
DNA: TGTGCCAGTAGTGCCCGCCGGGACAGGCTTGAAAAACTGTTTTTT

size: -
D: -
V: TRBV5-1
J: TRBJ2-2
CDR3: CASRGQLLLNTGELFF
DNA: TGCGCCAGCAGGGGCCAGCTATTACTCAACACCGGGGAGCTGTTTTTT

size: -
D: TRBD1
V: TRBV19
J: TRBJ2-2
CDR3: CASDRAANTGELFF
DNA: TGTGCCAGCGACAGGGCCGCGAACACCGGGGAGCTGTTTTTT

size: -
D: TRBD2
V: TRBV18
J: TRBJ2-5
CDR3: CASSPRGGDQYF
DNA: TGTGCCAGCTCACCTCGGGGGGGTGACCAGTACTTC